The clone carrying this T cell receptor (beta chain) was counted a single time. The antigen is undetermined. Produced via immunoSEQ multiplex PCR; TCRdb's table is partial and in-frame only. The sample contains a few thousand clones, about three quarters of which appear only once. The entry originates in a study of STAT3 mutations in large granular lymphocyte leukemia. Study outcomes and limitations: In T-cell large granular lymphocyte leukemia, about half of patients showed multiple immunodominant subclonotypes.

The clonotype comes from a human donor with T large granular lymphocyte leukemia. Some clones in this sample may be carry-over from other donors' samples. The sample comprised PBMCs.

CDR3: CASSLGTGGRGETQYF. CDR3 bases: TGCGCCAGCAGCTTGGGGACTGGCGGGAGAGGGGAGACCCAGTACTTC. The chain combines TRBV5-1 with TRBJ2-5; 7 nucleotides align to TRBD2. There are 16 residues in the CDR3. CDR1 and CDR2 (germline): SGHRS, YFSETQ. Losses at the gene ends were 0 bases for V and 5 bases for J; bases not matched to a gene: 10.